This TCR beta chain was profiled in a study of blood T cell repertoires in COVID-19. For the study at large: Sites in the United States, Italy and Spain provided acute and convalescent COVID-19 samples.

Recruits, aged about 18 to 95 years, lived in 24 US areas. The study recruited exposed participants who had met a COVID-19 case within 2 weeks before entry. The CDR3 loop spans 15 amino acids. The germline CDR1 and CDR2 sequences are SGHTA and FQGNSA. Between the trimmed V and J ends, which lost 2 bases and 10 bases, there was a span of 18 bases. Only in-frame clones appear in the TCRdb table, and some are missing; sequencing was by immunoSEQ multiplex PCR. Of around 250,000 clones listed, roughly 84% are singletons. The TCR sequence derives from a woman aged 45-60 years who had been exposed to COVID-19. Sequenced sample: PBMCs or T cells enriched from blood (not recorded which). This sequence joins TRBV7-2 and TRBJ2-1; tentative D call: TRBD2 (5 bases). The CDR3 coding sequence is TGTGCCAGCAGCTTAAGGTTATTAGCGCGTGGGGAGCAGTTCTTC. Translated: CASSLRLLARGEQFF.